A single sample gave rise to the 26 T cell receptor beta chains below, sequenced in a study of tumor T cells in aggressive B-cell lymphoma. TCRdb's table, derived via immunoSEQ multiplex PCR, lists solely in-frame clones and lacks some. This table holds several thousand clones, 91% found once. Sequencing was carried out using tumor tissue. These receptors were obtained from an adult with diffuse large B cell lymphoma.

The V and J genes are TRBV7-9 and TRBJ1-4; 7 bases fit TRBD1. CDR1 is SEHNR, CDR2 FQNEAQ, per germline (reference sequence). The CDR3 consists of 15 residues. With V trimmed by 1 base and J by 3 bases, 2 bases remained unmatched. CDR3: CASSLVGGPNEKLFF. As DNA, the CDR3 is TGTGCCAGCAGCTTAGTAGGGGGCCCTAATGAAAAACTGTTTTTT.

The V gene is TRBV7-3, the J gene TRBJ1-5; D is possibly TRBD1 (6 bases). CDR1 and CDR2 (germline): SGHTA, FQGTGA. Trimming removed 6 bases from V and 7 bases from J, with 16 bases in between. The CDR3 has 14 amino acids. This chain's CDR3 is CASRGTGLRQPQHF. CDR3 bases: TGTGCCAGCAGGGGTACAGGGCTGCGGCAGCCCCAGCATTTT.

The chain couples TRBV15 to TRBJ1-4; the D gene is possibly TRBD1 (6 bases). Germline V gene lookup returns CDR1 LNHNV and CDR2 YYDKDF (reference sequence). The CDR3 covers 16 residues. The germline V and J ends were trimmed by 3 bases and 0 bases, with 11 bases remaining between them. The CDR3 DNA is TGTGCCACCAGCAGTCAGGGGCGAGCAACTAATGAAAAACTGTTTTTT. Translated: CATSSQGRATNEKLFF.

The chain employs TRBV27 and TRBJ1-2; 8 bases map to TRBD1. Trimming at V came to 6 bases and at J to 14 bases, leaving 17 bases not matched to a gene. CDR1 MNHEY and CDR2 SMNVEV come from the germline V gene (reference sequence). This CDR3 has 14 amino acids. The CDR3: CASSLDPGQVLQTF. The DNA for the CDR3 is TGTGCCAGCAGCCTGGATCCGGGACAGGTTCTCCAGACCTTC.

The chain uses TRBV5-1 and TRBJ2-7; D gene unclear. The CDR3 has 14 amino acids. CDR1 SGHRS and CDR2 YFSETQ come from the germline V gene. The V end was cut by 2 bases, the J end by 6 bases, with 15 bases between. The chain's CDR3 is CASSFGGPFTEQYF. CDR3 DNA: TGCGCCAGCAGCTTCGGTGGGCCTTTCACCGAGCAGTACTTC.

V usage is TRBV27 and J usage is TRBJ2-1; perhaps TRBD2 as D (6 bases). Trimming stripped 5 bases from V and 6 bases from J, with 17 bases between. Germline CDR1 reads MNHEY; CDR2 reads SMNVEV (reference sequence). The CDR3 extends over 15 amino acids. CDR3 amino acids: CASSRPGLRGNEQFF. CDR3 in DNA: TGTGCCAGCAGTCGTCCGGGACTTAGAGGCAATGAGCAGTTCTTC.

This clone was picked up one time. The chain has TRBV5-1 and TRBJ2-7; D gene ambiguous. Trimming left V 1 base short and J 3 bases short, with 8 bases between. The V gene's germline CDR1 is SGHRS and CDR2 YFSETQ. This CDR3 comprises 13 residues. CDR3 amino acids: CASSLWSDYEQYF. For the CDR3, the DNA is TGCGCCAGCAGCTTGTGGAGTGACTACGAGCAGTACTTC.

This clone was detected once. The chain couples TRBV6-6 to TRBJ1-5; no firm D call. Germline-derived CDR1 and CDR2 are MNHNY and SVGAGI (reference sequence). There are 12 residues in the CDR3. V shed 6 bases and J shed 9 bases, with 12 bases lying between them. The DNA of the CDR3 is TGTGCCAGCAGGCGTGAATCAGGGCCCCAGCATTTT. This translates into CASRRESGPQHF.

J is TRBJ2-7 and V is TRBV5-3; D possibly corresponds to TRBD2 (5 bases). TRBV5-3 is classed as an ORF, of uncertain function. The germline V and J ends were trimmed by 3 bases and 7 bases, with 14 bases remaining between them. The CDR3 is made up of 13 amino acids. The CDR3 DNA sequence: TGTGCCAGAAGCTGGGGAGAGTCGCGTGAGCAGTACTTC. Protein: CARSWGESREQYF.

CDR3 residues: CASSLVSAGGDTGELFF. Written as DNA, the CDR3 is TGTGCCAGCAGCTTAGTAAGTGCGGGAGGGGACACCGGGGAGCTGTTTTTT. The chain employs TRBV7-8 and TRBJ2-2, with 9 bases that match TRBD2. Germline V lookup: CDR1 SGHVS, CDR2 FQNEAQ. The CDR3 is 17 residues long. The junction had 6 bases not matched to a gene; V was cut back by 1 base and J by 3 bases.

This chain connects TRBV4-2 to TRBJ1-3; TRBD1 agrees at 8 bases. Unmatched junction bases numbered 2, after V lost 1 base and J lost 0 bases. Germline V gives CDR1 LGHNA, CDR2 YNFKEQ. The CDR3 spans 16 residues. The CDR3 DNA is TGTGCCAGCAGCCAAGTGGGGACAGGCTCTGGAAACACCATATATTTT. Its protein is CASSQVGTGSGNTIYF.

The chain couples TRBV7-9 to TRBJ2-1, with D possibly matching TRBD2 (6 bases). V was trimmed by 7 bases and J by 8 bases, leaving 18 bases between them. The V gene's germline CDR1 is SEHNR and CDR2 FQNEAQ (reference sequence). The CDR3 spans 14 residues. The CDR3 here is CASTGRAGSDEQFF. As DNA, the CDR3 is TGTGCCAGCACCGGTCGGGCGGGATCGGATGAGCAGTTCTTC.

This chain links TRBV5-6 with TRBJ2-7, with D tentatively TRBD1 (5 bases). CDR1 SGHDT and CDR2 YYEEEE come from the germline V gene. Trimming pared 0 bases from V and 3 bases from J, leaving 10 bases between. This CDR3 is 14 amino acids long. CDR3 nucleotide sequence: TGTGCCAGCAGCTTGGGCCAGGGTGTCTACGAGCAGTACTTC. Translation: CASSLGQGVYEQYF.

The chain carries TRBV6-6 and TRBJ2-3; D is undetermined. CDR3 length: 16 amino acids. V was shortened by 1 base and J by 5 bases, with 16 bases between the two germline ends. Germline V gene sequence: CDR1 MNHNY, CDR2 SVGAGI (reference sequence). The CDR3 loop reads CASSYYLRSGLDTQYF. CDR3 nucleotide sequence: TGTGCCAGCAGTTACTACCTAAGGAGTGGTTTAGATACGCAGTATTTT.

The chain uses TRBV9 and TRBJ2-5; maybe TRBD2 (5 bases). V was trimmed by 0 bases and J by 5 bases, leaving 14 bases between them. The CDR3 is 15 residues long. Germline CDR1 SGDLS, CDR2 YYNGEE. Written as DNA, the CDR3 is TGTGCCAGCAGCGTAGGTAGTTGGGAGTGGGAGACCCAGTACTTC. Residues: CASSVGSWEWETQYF.

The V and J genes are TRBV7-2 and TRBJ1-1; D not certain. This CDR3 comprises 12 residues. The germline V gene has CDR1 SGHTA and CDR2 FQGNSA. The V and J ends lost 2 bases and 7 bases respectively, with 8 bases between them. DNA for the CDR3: TGTGCCAGCAGCTTAAGCGGAATTGAAGCTTTCTTT. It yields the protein CASSLSGIEAFF.

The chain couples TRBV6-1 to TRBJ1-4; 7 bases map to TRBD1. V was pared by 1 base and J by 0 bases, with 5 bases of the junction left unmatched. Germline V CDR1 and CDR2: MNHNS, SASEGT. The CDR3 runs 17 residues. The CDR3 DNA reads TGTGCCAGCAGTGAAGTTATAGGGGGCCCAACTAATGAAAAACTGTTTTTT. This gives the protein CASSEVIGGPTNEKLFF.

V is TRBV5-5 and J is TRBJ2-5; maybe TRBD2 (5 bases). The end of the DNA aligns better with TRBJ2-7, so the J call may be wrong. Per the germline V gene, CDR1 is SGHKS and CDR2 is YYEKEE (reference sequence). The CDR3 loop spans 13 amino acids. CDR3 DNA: TGTGCCAGCAGCTTCTGGGAGTCCTACGAGCAGTACTTC. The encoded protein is CASSFWESYEQYF.

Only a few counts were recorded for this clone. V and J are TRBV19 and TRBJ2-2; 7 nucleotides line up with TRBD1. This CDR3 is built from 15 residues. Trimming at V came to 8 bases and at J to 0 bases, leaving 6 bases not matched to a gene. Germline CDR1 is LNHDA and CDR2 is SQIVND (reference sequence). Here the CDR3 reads CASRPTGANTGELFF. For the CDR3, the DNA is TGTGCCAGTCGTCCTACAGGGGCGAACACCGGGGAGCTGTTTTTT.

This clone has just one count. The CDR3 spells CASSLAQGVSTDTQYF. In DNA form, the CDR3 reads TGTGCCAGCAGCTTAGCACAGGGGGTCAGCACAGATACGCAGTATTTT. This chain uses TRBV7-2 with TRBJ2-3; 8 bases align to TRBD1. This CDR3 comprises 16 residues. Germline CDR1 is SGHTA and CDR2 is FQGNSA. The trim removed 0 bases at V and 0 bases at J, leaving 2 bases unmatched.

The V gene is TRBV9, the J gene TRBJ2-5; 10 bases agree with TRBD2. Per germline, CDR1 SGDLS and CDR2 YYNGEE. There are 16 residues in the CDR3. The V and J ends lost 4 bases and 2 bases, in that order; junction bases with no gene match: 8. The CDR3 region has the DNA TGTGCCAGCAGCCCCAGCGGGAGGGCCCTTCAAGAGACCCAGTACTTC. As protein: CASSPSGRALQETQYF.

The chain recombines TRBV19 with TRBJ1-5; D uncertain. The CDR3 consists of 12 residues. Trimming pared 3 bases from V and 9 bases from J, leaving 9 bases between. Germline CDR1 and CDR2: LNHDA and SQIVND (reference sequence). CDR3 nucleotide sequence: TGTGCCAGTAGTATGAGTTTTTCGCCCCAGCATTTT. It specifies CASSMSFSPQHF.

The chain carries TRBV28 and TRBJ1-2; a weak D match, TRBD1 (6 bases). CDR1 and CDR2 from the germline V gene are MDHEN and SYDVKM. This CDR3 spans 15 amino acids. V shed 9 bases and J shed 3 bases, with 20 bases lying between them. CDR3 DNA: TGTGCCAGTACCATTTCTCAGGGGCTCGACTATGGCTACACCTTC. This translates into CASTISQGLDYGYTF.

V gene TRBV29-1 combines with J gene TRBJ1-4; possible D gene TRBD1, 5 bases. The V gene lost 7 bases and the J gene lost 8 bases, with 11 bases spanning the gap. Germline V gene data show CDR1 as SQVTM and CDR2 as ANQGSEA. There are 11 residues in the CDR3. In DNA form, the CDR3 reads TGCAGCGGCAGGGTGGGGGAAAAACTGTTTTTT. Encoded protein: CSGRVGEKLFF.

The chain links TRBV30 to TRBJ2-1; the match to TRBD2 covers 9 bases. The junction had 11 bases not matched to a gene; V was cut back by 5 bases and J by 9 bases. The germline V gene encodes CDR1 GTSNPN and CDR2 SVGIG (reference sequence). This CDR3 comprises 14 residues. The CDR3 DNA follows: TGTGCCTGGCAAACTAGCGGGTTGAACGGTGAGCAGTTCTTC. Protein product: CAWQTSGLNGEQFF.

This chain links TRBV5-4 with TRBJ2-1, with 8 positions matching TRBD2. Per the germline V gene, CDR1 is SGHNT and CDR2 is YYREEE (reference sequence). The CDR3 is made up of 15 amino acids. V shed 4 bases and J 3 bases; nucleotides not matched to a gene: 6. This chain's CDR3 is CASSEREIIYNEQFF. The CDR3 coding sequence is TGTGCCAGCAGCGAGCGGGAGATTATCTACAATGAGCAGTTCTTC.